These 19 T cell receptor beta chains share one sample of origin, sequenced in a study of cytomegalovirus exposure and HLA in healthy donors. PCR primers comprised 60 Vbeta and 13 Jbeta primers. This table comes from immunoSEQ multiplex PCR, and its TCRdb copy is limited to in-frame clones, with some not included. The sample consists of tens of thousands of clones, around 10% of them appearing once. Material for sequencing was PBMCs. Source of these receptors: a man in his sixties in good health and CMV-seropositive.

This clone appeared a few times. The J gene is TRBJ2-2, the V gene TRBV5-4; D is possibly TRBD1 (6 bases). Trimming pared 5 bases from V and 2 bases from J, leaving 10 bases between. There are 14 residues in the CDR3. The germline CDR1 and CDR2 sequences are SGHNT and YYREEE (reference sequence). As DNA, the CDR3 is TGTGCCAGCAGTCCACAGGGTAACACCGGGGAGCTGTTTTTT. This sequence encodes CASSPQGNTGELFF.

The rearrangement uses TRBV27 and TRBJ1-4; maybe TRBD1 (6 bases). Germline V gene lookup returns CDR1 MNHEY and CDR2 SMNVEV (reference sequence). Trimming removed 5 bases from V and 13 bases from J, with 29 bases in between. CDR3 length: 17 amino acids. CDR3 protein: CASSPRATNSGAQGLFF. The CDR3 nucleotides read TGTGCCAGCAGTCCAAGGGCCACGAATTCAGGGGCCCAGGGACTGTTTTTT.

The chain has TRBV9 and TRBJ2-3; D not resolved. Deletions cut 1 base from V and 7 bases from J, with 4 bases between. Germline V gene lookup returns CDR1 SGDLS and CDR2 YYNGEE. The CDR3 runs to 11 residues. Here the CDR3 reads CASSVPNTQYF. The CDR3 DNA follows: TGTGCCAGCAGCGTACCAAATACGCAGTATTTT.

The sample holds a few counts of this clone. The chain joins TRBV2 to TRBJ2-7; D not certain. The CDR3 is made up of 11 amino acids. CDR1 is SNHLY and CDR2 is FYNNEI in the germline V gene. V shed 4 bases and J shed 3 bases, with 4 bases lying between them. The CDR3 spells CASSGGYEQYV. The CDR3 region has the DNA TGTGCCAGCAGTGGGGGCTACGAGCAGTACGTC.

The V call is TRBV4-2, the J call TRBJ2-1; perhaps TRBD2 as D (6 bases). This CDR3 comprises 14 residues. Trimming pared 0 bases from V and 4 bases from J, leaving 7 bases between. The germline V gene encodes CDR1 LGHNA and CDR2 YNFKEQ. This CDR3 is CASSQEGGYNEQFF. The CDR3 coding sequence is TGTGCCAGCAGCCAAGAGGGGGGTTACAATGAGCAGTTCTTC.

This clone showed up just a few times. This rearrangement joins TRBV5-1 to TRBJ2-3, with TRBD1 as a possible D gene (5 bases). This CDR3 spans 15 amino acids. The ends were cut back, 0 bases at V and 3 bases at J, with 11 bases in the middle. The V gene's germline CDR1 is SGHRS and CDR2 YFSETQ. The CDR3 DNA sequence: TGCGCCAGCAGCTTGGGACAGATGGCGACAGATACGCAGTATTTT. It encodes CASSLGQMATDTQYF.

This rearrangement joins TRBV28 to TRBJ2-1; D gene uncertain. From germline, CDR1 is MDHEN and CDR2 SYDVKM. V lost 6 bases and J 2 bases, leaving 8 bases between the germline ends. The CDR3 contains 13 residues. The CDR3 DNA reads TGTGCCAGCAGCCGCCCGGCCTACAATGAGCAGTTCTTC. This translates into CASSRPAYNEQFF.

The CDR3 region is CASSPTGALQDEKLFF. CDR3 sequence (DNA): TGCGCCAGCAGCCCGACAGGGGCCCTACAAGATGAAAAACTGTTTTTT. This chain connects TRBV5-1 to TRBJ1-4, with 8 bases identical to TRBD1. Per the germline V gene, CDR1 is SGHRS and CDR2 is YFSETQ. This CDR3 spans 16 amino acids. J was trimmed by 6 bases and V by 4 bases; bases with no gene match: 11.

This sequence joins TRBV15 and TRBJ2-5, with D perhaps matching TRBD2 (6 bases). This CDR3 spans 15 amino acids. Germline V lookup: CDR1 LNHNV, CDR2 YYDKDF (reference sequence). V lost 7 bases, J lost 5 bases, and 20 bases lay in between. The CDR3 DNA reads as TGTGCCACCACTTCTCGGAGGGAGGTAGTGGAGACCCAGTACTTC. As protein: CATTSRREVVETQYF.

This clone was detected a few times. The chain joins TRBV10-3 to TRBJ2-3, with unresolved D. CDR1 and CDR2 from the germline V gene are ENHRY and SYGVKD. Trimming pared 4 bases from V and 6 bases from J, leaving 11 bases between. The CDR3 has 13 amino acids. The CDR3 loop is CAISGGSPDTQYF. The CDR3 DNA follows: TGTGCCATCAGTGGTGGTAGCCCCGATACGCAGTATTTT.

This clone turned up a few times. The chain recombines TRBV14 with TRBJ2-3; TRBD2 aligns across 8 bases. The germline V gene has CDR1 SGHDN and CDR2 FVKESK. The V segment lost 5 bases and the J segment 3 bases; nucleotides outside the gene matches: 7. The CDR3 runs to 15 residues. The CDR3 loop is CASSFSGSWTDTQYF. The CDR3 nucleotides are TGTGCCAGCAGCTTCAGCGGGAGTTGGACAGATACGCAGTATTTT.

This rearrangement joins TRBV11-3 to TRBJ1-1; 7 bases are shared with TRBD1. V lost 4 bases and J lost 1; bases outside the gene matches: 0. The CDR3 covers 13 residues. The germline gives CDR1 SGHNT, CDR2 YENEEA. The DNA for the CDR3 is TGTGCCAGCAGCTGGACAGGGAACACTGAAGCTTTCTTT. Translated, it gives CASSWTGNTEAFF.

The chain combines TRBV18 with TRBJ2-2, with 10 bases matching TRBD1. CDR3 size: 16 residues. The V gene end was trimmed by 3 bases and the J gene end by 4 bases; junction bases not matched to a gene: 5. Germline V lookup: CDR1 KGHSH, CDR2 LQKENI. The CDR3 DNA follows: TGTGCCAGCTCACCTAGACAGGGGGCGACCACCGGGGAGCTGTTTTTT. Its translation is CASSPRQGATTGELFF.

The chain is built from TRBV28 and TRBJ2-1; D perhaps matches TRBD2 (6 bases). Germline assignment: CDR1 MDHEN and CDR2 SYDVKM. With 6 bases removed from V and 8 bases from J, the gap between germline ends came to 11 bases. The CDR3 contains 12 residues. CDR3 coding DNA: TGTGCCAGCAGGCCAGGGAGGTATGAGCAGTTCTTC. Its protein is CASRPGRYEQFF.

This chain uses TRBV9 with TRBJ1-3, with 7 bases matching TRBD1. After removal of 0 bases from V and 0 bases from J, the junction contained 6 bases not matched to a gene. From germline, CDR1 is SGDLS and CDR2 YYNGEE. The CDR3 loop spans 17 amino acids. The CDR3 loop reads CASSVGGTVPSGNTIYF. CDR3 in DNA: TGTGCCAGCAGCGTAGGGGGGACAGTCCCCTCTGGAAACACCATATATTTT.

The V and J genes are TRBV7-9 and TRBJ2-3; TRBD1 might be the D (5 bases). From germline, CDR1 is SEHNR and CDR2 FQNEAQ (reference sequence). This CDR3 contains 13 residues. The germline V and J ends were trimmed by 2 bases and 6 bases, with 9 bases remaining between them. DNA of the CDR3: TGTGCCAGCAGCTTATGGGGCAGCGATACGCAGTATTTT. The encoded protein is CASSLWGSDTQYF.

This clone showed up just a few times. This sequence joins TRBV7-9 and TRBJ2-1; D is ambiguous. V lost 5 bases, J lost 8 bases, and 7 bases lay in between. CDR1 is SEHNR and CDR2 is FQNEAQ in the germline V gene (reference sequence). The CDR3 extends over 11 amino acids. CDR3 sequence (DNA): TGTGCCAGCAGCCCTATTGATGAGCAGTTCTTC. Protein: CASSPIDEQFF.

The V call is TRBV7-2, the J call TRBJ1-2; 9 bases fit TRBD1. Germline V gene sequence: CDR1 SGHTA, CDR2 FQGNSA. Losses at the gene ends were 4 bases for V and 4 bases for J; bases not matched to a gene: 4. The CDR3 sequence is 14 residues long. CDR3 DNA: TGTGCCAGCAGCTCACAGGGGGCCGTCTATGGCTACACCTTC. Residues: CASSSQGAVYGYTF.

This rearrangement joins TRBV7-2 to TRBJ2-7; the match to TRBD2 covers 10 bases. Germline V gives CDR1 SGHTA, CDR2 FQGNSA. The CDR3 has 17 amino acids. J gave up 0 bases and V 1 base, and 6 bases lay outside the gene matches. The CDR3 here is CASSLGRLAGTSYEQYF. The CDR3 DNA is TGTGCCAGCAGCTTAGGGAGACTAGCGGGCACCTCCTACGAGCAGTACTTC.